This TCR beta chain was sequenced for a study of OX40 agonist ivuxolimab in advanced cancers. About the research overall: With ivuxolimab, an agonistic anti-OX40 (CD134) antibody, patients were treated.

Some clones are missing from TCRdb's copy, which holds only in-frame ones; the method was immunoSEQ multiplex PCR. The data hold over 65,000 clones, with 84% observed a single time. This clone was detected once. Losses at the gene ends were 4 bases for V and 5 bases for J; bases not matched to a gene: 12. The germline CDR1 and CDR2 sequences are SNHLY and FYNNEI. The CDR3 extends over 19 amino acids. Specimen: CD4+ or CD8+ T cells sorted from blood, collected in a trial of the OX40 agonist ivuxolimab. This receptor was identified in an adult with an advanced solid tumor such as melanoma, head and neck, liver or kidney cancer. The V call is TRBV2, the J call TRBJ2-2; 14 positions match TRBD2. This CDR3 is CASSVSSGTSGRRTGELFF. The CDR3 nucleotides are TGTGCCAGCAGTGTTAGCTCCGGGACTAGCGGGAGACGGACCGGGGAGCTGTTTTTT.